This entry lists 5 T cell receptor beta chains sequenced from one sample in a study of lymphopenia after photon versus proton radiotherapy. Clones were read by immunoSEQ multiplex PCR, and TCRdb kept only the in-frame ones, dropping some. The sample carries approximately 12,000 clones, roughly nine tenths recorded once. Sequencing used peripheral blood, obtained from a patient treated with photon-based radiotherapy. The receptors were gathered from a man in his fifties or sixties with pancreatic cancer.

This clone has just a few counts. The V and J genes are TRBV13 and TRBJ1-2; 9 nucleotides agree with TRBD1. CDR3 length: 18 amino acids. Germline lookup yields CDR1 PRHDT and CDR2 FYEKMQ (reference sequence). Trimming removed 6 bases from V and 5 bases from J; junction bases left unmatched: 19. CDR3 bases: TGTGCCAGCAGAGCCTTCTGGCGGGGGACAGGGCCTGGGTATGGCTACACCTTC. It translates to CASRAFWRGTGPGYGYTF.

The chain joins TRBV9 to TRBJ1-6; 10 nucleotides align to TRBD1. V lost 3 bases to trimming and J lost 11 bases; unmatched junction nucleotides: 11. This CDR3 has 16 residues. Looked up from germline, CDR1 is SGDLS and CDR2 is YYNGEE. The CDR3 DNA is TGTGCCAGCAGCGGCCCCGGACAGGGGGGTATGGCACCCCTCCACTTT. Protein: CASSGPGQGGMAPLHF.

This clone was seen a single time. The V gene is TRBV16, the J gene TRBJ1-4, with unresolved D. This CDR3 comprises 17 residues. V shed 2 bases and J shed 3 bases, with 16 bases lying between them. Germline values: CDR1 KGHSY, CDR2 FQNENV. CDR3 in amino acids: CASSQSATRRANEKLFF. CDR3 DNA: TGTGCCAGCAGCCAAAGCGCAACCCGGCGGGCTAATGAAAAACTGTTTTTT.

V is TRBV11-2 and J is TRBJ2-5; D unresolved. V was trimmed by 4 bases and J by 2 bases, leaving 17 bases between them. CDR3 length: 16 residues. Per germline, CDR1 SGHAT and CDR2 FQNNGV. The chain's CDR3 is CASSSRRGSRQETQYF. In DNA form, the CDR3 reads TGTGCCAGCAGCTCTCGTCGAGGCAGCCGACAAGAGACCCAGTACTTC.

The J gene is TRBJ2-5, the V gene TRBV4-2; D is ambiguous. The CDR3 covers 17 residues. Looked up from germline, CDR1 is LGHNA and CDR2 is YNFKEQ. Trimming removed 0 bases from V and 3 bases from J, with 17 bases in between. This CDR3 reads CASSQDLGDGVEETQYF. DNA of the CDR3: TGTGCCAGCAGCCAAGATCTTGGGGATGGAGTGGAAGAGACCCAGTACTTC.